The 13 T cell receptor beta chains presented below share a single source sample, sequenced in a study of response to subunit inactivated influenza vaccine. TCRdb used MiXCR to reprocess the RT-PCR reads, holding one entry per CDR3 protein. The data contain a few hundred thousand distinct CDR3 sequences, 20% to 25% of them singletons. The sample consisted of PBMCs from blood, taken 21 months after vaccination. All receptors derive from a man aged 45 to 75 who received an inactivated influenza vaccine.

This clonotype was found a few times. The CDR3 sequence is CASRGIGELFF. The CDR3 region has the DNA TGTGCCAGCAGAGGTATCGGGGAGCTGTTTTTT. The V and J genes are TRBV6-6 and TRBJ2-2; D gene unclear. Trimming left V 6 bases short and J 7 bases short, with 6 bases between. This CDR3 region has 11 residues. Per germline, CDR1 MNHNY and CDR2 SVGAGI (reference sequence).

The chain combines TRBV28 with TRBJ1-2; 9 nucleotides align to TRBD1. This CDR3 contains 16 residues. The germline V gene encodes CDR1 MDHEN and CDR2 SYDVKM. The trim removed 4 bases at V and 5 bases at J, leaving 11 bases unmatched. CDR3 sequence reads: CASSYPYRGRGYGYTF. In DNA, the CDR3 is TGTGCCAGCAGTTATCCGTACAGGGGGCGGGGATATGGCTACACCTTC.

This clonotype came up a few times. This rearrangement joins TRBV7-2 to TRBJ2-2; no definite D call. Trimming shortened V by 5 bases and J by 2 bases, and 12 bases separated the two germline ends. The germline V gene has CDR1 SGHTA and CDR2 FQGNSA. This CDR3 is 15 amino acids long. The CDR3 nucleotides read TGTGCCAGCAGCATAGACCTAACTAACACCGGGGAGCTGTTTTTT. Residues: CASSIDLTNTGELFF.

This chain connects TRBV7-9 to TRBJ1-1; 7 positions agree with TRBD1. Germline CDR1 is SEHNR and CDR2 is FQNEAQ (reference sequence). V was clipped by 6 bases and J by 0 bases; unmatched bases: 10. This CDR3 is 16 amino acids long. The DNA of the CDR3 is TGTGCCAGCAGACCGACTTTGACAGGGATGAACACTGAAGCTTTCTTT. Its translation: CASRPTLTGMNTEAFF.

The gene calls are TRBV20-1 and TRBJ2-1; the match to TRBD1 covers 8 bases. The CDR3 extends over 12 amino acids. In germline, CDR1 is DFQATT, CDR2 SNEGSKA (reference sequence). After removal of 6 bases from V and 9 bases from J, the junction contained 7 bases not matched to a gene. The CDR3 bases are TGCAGTGCGCCCACGACAGGGGTTGAGCAGTTCTTC. It specifies CSAPTTGVEQFF.

This clonotype was detected a few times. The chain couples TRBV5-6 to TRBJ2-3; 11 bases fit TRBD2. Germline CDR1 reads SGHDT; CDR2 reads YYEEEE. The CDR3 spans 19 residues. Trimming took 4 bases from V and 1 from J; bases not matched to a gene: 14. CDR3 loop: CASSKPTSGGGWGTDTQYF. The CDR3 coding sequence is TGTGCCAGCAGCAAACCTACTAGCGGGGGTGGGTGGGGCACAGATACGCAGTATTTT.

The chain has TRBV18 and TRBJ2-5, with D uncertain. Trimming pared 4 bases from V and 2 bases from J, leaving 8 bases between. Looked up from germline, CDR1 is KGHSH and CDR2 is LQKENI. This CDR3 comprises 13 residues. The CDR3 nucleotides are TGTGCCAGCTCACAGAACAAGCAAGAGACCCAGTACTTC. Its protein is CASSQNKQETQYF.

V is TRBV2 and J is TRBJ2-7, with 8 bases aligning to TRBD1. J lost 1 base, V lost 5 bases, and 7 bases had no gene match. Looked up from germline, CDR1 is SNHLY and CDR2 is FYNNEI. This CDR3 spans 15 amino acids. CDR3 amino acids: CASSSETGVSYEQYF. The CDR3 region has the DNA TGTGCCAGCAGTTCAGAGACAGGGGTTTCCTACGAGCAGTACTTC.

CDR3 sequence reads: CASSRQGVNEKLFF. In nucleotides, the CDR3 is TGTGCCAGCAGCCGACAGGGGGTTAATGAAAAACTGTTTTTT. The V and J genes are TRBV5-6 and TRBJ1-4; 9 bases line up with TRBD1. Losses at the gene ends were 4 bases for V and 4 bases for J; bases not matched to a gene: 2. Germline assignment: CDR1 SGHDT and CDR2 YYEEEE. The CDR3 spans 14 residues.

V and J are TRBV6-5 and TRBJ2-7; the match to TRBD1 covers 8 bases. V was pared by 1 base and J by 0 bases, with 8 bases of the junction left unmatched. Germline assignment: CDR1 MNHEY and CDR2 SVGAGI. CDR3 length equals 17 residues. CDR3 nucleotide sequence: TGTGCCAGCAGTTACTTGCTGAGACAGGGGAGCTCCTACGAGCAGTACTTC. Translated, it gives CASSYLLRQGSSYEQYF.

The V call is TRBV29-1, the J call TRBJ1-2, with 8 bases identical to TRBD1. Trimming removed 6 bases from V and 8 bases from J; junction bases left unmatched: 2. This CDR3 region has 10 residues. Germline CDR1 is SQVTM and CDR2 is ANQGSEA. CDR3 amino acids: CSVGQGGYTF. The DNA of the CDR3 is TGCAGCGTCGGACAGGGCGGCTACACCTTC.

The chain recombines TRBV10-3 with TRBJ1-4, with no clear D. The V and J ends lost 10 bases and 4 bases respectively, with 16 bases between them. This CDR3 spans 14 amino acids. CDR1 is ENHRY, CDR2 SYGVKD, per germline. The CDR3: CATCPSGSNEKLFF. As DNA, the CDR3 is TGTGCCACCTGCCCGTCCGGGAGTAATGAAAAACTGTTTTTT.

Ten or more counts support this clonotype. The chain joins TRBV19 to TRBJ1-1, with unresolved D. The CDR3 totals 13 residues. Germline V lookup: CDR1 LNHDA, CDR2 SQIVND (reference sequence). Trimming removed 5 bases at V and 3 bases at J, with 10 bases between. The CDR3 reads CASSVRADTEAFF. The CDR3 DNA reads as TGTGCCAGTAGTGTTCGGGCTGACACTGAAGCTTTCTTT.